The T cell receptor (beta chain) described here comes from a study of blood T cell repertoires in COVID-19. Original processing notes: Quantification of nucleated cells was approximated via reference gene primer amplification. The data were produced by immunoSEQ multiplex PCR, yet TCRdb's version contains in-frame clones alone and is incomplete. That table furnishes V, J and clone size, whereas the DNA furnished D and trimming. The sample includes a few hundred thousand clones, roughly 91% of them seen just once. This CDR3 has 15 amino acids. Trimming cost V 0 bases and J 2 bases, with 10 bases left between them. CDR1 is MNHEY, CDR2 SVGAGI, per germline. Followed longitudinally, the Seattle patients had been enrolled during active infection.

This TCR derives from a woman in her twenties or thirties with COVID-19, enrolled during active disease. The sample consisted of peripheral blood. This sequence joins TRBV6-5 and TRBJ1-1; tentative D call: TRBD1 (5 bases). CDR3 bases: TGTGCCAGCAGTTACTCTACAGGAGTCAACACTGAAGCTTTCTTT. It yields the protein CASSYSTGVNTEAFF.